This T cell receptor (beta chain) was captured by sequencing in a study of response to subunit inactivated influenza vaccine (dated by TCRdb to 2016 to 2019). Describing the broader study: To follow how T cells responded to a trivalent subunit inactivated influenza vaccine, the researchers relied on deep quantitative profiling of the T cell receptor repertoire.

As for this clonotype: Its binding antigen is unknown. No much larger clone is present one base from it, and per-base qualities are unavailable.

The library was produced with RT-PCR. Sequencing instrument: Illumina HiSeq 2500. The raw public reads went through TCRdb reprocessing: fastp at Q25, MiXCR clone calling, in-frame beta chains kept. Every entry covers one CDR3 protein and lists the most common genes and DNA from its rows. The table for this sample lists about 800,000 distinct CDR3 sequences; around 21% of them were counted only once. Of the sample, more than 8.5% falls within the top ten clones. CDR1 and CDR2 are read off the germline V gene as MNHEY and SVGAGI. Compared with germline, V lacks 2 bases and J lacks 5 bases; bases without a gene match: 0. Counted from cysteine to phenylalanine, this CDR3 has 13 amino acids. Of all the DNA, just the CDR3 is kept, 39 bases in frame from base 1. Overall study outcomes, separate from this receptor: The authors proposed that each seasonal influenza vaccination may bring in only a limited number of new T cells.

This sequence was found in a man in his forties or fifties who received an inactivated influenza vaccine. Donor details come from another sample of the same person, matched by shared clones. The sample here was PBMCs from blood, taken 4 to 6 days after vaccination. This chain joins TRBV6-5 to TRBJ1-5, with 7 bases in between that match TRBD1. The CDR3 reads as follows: CASSYDRDQPQHF. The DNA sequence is TGTGCCAGCAGTTACGACAGGGATCAGCCCCAGCATTTT.